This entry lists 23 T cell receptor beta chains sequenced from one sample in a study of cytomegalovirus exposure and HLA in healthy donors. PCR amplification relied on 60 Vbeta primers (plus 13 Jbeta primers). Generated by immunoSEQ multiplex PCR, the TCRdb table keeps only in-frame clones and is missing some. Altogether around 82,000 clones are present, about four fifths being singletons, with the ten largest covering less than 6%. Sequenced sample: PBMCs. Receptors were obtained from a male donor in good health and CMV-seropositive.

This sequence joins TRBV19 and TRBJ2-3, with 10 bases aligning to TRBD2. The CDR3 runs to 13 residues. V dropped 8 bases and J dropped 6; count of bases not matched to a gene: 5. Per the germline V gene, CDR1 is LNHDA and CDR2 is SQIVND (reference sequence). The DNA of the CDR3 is TGTGCCAGTTCCAGCGGGGGGGCGGATACGCAGTATTTT. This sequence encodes CASSSGGADTQYF. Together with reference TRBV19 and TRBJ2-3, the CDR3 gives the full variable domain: DGGITQSPKYLFRKEGQNVTLSCEQNLNHDAMYWYRQDPGQGLRLIYYSQIVNDFQKGDIAEGYSVSREKKESFPLTVTSAQKNPTAFYLCASSSGGADTQYFGPGTRLTVL.

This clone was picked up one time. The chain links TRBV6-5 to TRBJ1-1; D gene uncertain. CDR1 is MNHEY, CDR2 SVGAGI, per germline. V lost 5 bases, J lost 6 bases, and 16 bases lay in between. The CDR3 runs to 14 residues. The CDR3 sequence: CASSKGLSRAEAFF. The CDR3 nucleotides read TGTGCCAGCAGTAAAGGACTATCGAGGGCTGAAGCTTTCTTT.

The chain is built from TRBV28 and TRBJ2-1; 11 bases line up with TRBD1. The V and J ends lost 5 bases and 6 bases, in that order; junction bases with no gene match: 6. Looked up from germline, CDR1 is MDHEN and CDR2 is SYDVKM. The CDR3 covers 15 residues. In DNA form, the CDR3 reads TGTGCCAGCAGTATTGGGACAGGGGGGTCCAATGAGCAGTTCTTC. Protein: CASSIGTGGSNEQFF.

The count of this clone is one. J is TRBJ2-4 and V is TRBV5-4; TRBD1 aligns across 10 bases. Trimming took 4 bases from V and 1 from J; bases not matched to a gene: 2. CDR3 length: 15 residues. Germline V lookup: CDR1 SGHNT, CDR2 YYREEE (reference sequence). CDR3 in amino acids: CASSAGQGAKNIQYF. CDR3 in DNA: TGTGCCAGCAGCGCGGGACAGGGGGCCAAAAACATTCAGTACTTC. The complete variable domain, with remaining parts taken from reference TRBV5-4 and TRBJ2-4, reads ETGVTQSPTHLIKTRGQQVTLRCSSQSGHNTVSWYQQALGQGPQFIFQYYREEENGRGNFPPRFSGLQFPNYSSELNVNALELDDSALYLCASSAGQGAKNIQYFGAGTRLSVL.

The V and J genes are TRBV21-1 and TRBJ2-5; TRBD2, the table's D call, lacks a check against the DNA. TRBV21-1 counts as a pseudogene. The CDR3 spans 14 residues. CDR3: CASSKDQIGGTQYF. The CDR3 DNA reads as TGTGCCAGCAGCAAAGATCAGATCGGAGGGACCCAGTACTTC.

CDR3 sequence (DNA): TGCGCCAGCAGGGAGTATAACAATGAGCAGTTCTTC. Translation: CASREYNNEQFF. The genes are TRBV5-1 and TRBJ2-1; D gene ambiguous. The CDR3 is made up of 12 amino acids. The ends were cut back, 5 bases at V and 5 bases at J, with 8 bases in the middle. Germline V gene lookup returns CDR1 SGHRS and CDR2 YFSETQ.

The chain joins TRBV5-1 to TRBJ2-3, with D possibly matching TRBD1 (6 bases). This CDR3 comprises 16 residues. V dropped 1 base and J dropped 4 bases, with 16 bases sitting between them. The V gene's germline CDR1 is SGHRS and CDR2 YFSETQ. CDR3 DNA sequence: TGCGCCAGCAGCTTGTTACAGGGTGGCCGAGCAGATACGCAGTATTTT. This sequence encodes CASSLLQGGRADTQYF. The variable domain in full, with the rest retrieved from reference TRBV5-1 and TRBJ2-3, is KAGVTQTPRYLIKTRGQQVTLSCSPISGHRSVSWYQQTPGQGLQFLFEYFSETQRNKGNFPGRFSGRQFSNSRSEMNVSTLELGDSALYLCASSLLQGGRADTQYFGPGTRLTVL.

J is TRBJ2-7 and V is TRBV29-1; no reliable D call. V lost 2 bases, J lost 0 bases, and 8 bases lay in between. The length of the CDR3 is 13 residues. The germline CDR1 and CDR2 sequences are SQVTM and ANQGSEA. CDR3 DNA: TGCAGCGTTGAAAATGGAGCCTCCTACGAGCAGTACTTC. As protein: CSVENGASYEQYF.

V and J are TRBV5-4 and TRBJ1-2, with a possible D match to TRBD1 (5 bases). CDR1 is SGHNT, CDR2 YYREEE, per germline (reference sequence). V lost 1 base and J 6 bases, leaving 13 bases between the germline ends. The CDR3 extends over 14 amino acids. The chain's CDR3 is CASSLSTGQDGYTF. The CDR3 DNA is TGTGCCAGCAGCTTGTCCACAGGCCAGGATGGCTACACCTTC.

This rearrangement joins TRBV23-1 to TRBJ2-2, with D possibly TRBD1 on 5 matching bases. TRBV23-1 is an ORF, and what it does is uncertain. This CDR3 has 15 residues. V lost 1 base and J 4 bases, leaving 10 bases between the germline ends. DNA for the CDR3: TGCGCCAGCAGTCAATGGCAGGGTGCCACCGGGGAGCTGTTTTTT. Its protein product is CASSQWQGATGELFF.

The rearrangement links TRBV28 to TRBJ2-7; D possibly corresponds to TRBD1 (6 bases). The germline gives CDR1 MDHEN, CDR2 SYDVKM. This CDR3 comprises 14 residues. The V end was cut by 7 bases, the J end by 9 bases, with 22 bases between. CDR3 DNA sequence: TGTGCCAGCACGAGGGGTGGGGGCCTACCTGGGCAGTACTTC. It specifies CASTRGGGLPGQYF.

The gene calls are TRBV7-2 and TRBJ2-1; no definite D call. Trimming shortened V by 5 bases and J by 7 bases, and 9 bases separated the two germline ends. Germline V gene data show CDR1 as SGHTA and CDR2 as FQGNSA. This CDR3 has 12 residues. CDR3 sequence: CASSLRWNEQFF. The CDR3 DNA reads TGTGCCAGCAGCCTACGCTGGAATGAGCAGTTCTTC.

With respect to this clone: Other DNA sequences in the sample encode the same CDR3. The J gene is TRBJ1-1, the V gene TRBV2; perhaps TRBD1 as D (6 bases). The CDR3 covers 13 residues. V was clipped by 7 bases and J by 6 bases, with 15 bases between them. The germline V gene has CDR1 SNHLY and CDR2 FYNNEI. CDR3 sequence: CASNILRGSEAFF. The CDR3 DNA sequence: TGTGCCAGCAATATTCTAAGGGGGTCTGAAGCTTTCTTT.

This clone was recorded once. The CDR3 nucleotides read TGTGCCAGCAGCTCGGCCGGGACATTGTCGGAAAAACTGTTTTTT. Translation: CASSSAGTLSEKLFF. The chain combines TRBV5-5 with TRBJ1-4, with a weak D call TRBD1 (6 bases). CDR1 SGHKS and CDR2 YYEKEE come from the germline V gene (reference sequence). The CDR3 runs to 15 residues. Between the trimmed V and J ends, which lost 3 bases and 8 bases, there was a span of 17 bases. The full variable domain, with the rest looked up from reference TRBV5-5 and TRBJ1-4, is DAGVTQSPTHLIKTRGQQVTLRCSPISGHKSVSWYQQVLGQGPQFIFQYYEKEERGRGNFPDRFSARQFPNYSSELNVNALLLGDSALYLCASSSAGTLSEKLFFGSGTQLSVL.

The CDR3 reads CASSRDSIQQNEQFF. In DNA, the CDR3 is TGCGCCAGCAGCCGCGACAGCATACAACAGAATGAGCAGTTCTTC. The chain couples TRBV5-1 to TRBJ2-1; D perhaps matches TRBD1 (5 bases). The CDR3 totals 15 residues. Germline-derived CDR1 and CDR2 are SGHRS and YFSETQ. Deletions cut 4 bases from V and 7 bases from J, with 18 bases between.

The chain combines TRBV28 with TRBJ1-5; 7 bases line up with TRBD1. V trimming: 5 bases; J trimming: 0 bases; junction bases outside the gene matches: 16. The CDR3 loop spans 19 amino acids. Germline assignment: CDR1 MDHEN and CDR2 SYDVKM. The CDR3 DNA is TGTGCCAGCAGTCTAAGACAGGGCCGTGATGCTTATAGCAATCAGCCCCAGCATTTT. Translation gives CASSLRQGRDAYSNQPQHF.

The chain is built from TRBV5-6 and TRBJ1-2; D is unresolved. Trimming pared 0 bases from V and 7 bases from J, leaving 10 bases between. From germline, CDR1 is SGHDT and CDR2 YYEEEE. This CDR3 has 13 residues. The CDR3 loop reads CASSLDSRVGYTF. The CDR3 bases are TGTGCCAGCAGCTTGGATAGTCGGGTTGGCTACACCTTC.

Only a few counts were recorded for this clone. CDR3 bases: TGTGCCAGCAGCCCACCAGGGAGGGAAAAACTGTTTTTT. Its translation is CASSPPGREKLFF. The rearrangement joins TRBV7-9 to TRBJ1-4; D may be TRBD1 (5 bases). The germline V gene has CDR1 SEHNR and CDR2 FQNEAQ (reference sequence). The V end lost 5 bases, the J end lost 8 bases, and 12 bases lay between the germline ends. CDR3 length: 13 residues.

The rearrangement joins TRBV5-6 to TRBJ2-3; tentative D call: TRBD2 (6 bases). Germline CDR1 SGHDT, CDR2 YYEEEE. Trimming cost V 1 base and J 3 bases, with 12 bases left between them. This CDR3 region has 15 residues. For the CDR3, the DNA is TGTGCCAGCAGCTTGACGTTGGGGGGTACAGATACGCAGTATTTT. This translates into CASSLTLGGTDTQYF.

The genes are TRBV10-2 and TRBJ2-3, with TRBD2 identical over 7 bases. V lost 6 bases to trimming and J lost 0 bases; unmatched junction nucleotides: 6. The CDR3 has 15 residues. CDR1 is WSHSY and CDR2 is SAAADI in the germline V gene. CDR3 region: CASSSPSGSTDTQYF. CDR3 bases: TGCGCCAGCAGCTCCCCTAGCGGTAGCACAGATACGCAGTATTTT.

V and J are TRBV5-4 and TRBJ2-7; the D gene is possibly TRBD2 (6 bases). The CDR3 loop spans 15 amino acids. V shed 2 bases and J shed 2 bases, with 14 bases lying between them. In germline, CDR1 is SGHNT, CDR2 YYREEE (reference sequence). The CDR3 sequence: CASSFAGGSTYEQYF. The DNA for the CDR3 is TGTGCCAGCAGCTTCGCCGGGGGATCCACCTACGAGCAGTACTTC.

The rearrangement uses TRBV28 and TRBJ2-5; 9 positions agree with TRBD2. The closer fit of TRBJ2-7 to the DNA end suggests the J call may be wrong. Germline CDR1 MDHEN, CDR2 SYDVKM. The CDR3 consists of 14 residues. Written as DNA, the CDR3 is TGTGCCAGCAGTTCTAGCGGGAACATCTACGAGCAGTACTTC. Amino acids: CASSSSGNIYEQYF.

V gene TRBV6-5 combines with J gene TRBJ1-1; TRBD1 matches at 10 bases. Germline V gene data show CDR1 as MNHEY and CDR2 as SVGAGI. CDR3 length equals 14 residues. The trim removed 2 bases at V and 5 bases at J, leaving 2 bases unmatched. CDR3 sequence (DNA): TGTGCCAGCAGTTACGGGGACAGGGGAACTGAAGCTTTCTTT. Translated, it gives CASSYGDRGTEAFF.